The 23 T cell receptor beta chains listed next were all sequenced from one sample in a study of early stage breast cancer tumors. Assay: immunoSEQ multiplex PCR; the TCRdb copy retains only in-frame clones and omits some. Among tens of thousands of clones, roughly 78% were seen once, and the ten largest hold about 3.4%. Sequencing was performed on blood. All receptors come from a person in their 40s with breast cancer.

This chain uses TRBV10-1 with TRBJ2-7; TRBD2 agrees at 10 bases. The CDR3 extends over 16 amino acids. Germline V lookup: CDR1 WNHNN, CDR2 SYGVQD (reference sequence). The junction had 11 bases not matched to a gene; V was cut back by 4 bases and J by 5 bases. The CDR3 is CASSVSMASGRNEQYF. In DNA, the CDR3 is TGCGCCAGCAGTGTGTCTATGGCTAGCGGGAGAAACGAGCAGTACTTC.

The CDR3 protein is CASSQERQTQYF. The CDR3 coding sequence is TGTGCCAGCAGCCAAGAGAGGCAGACGCAGTATTTT. This chain links TRBV14 with TRBJ2-3; no clear D. CDR3 length: 12 amino acids. Per the germline V gene, CDR1 is SGHDN and CDR2 is FVKESK. V lost 0 bases and J 9 bases, leaving 7 bases between the germline ends.

The chain employs TRBV10-3 and TRBJ1-2, with D perhaps matching TRBD1 (5 bases). The CDR3 is 13 amino acids. Germline V gives CDR1 ENHRY, CDR2 SYGVKD. The V end was cut by 4 bases, the J end by 4 bases, with 10 bases between. The CDR3 DNA sequence: TGTGCCATCAGTGGGACACCTCGCTATGGCTACACCTTC. Translated, it gives CAISGTPRYGYTF.

The DNA of the CDR3 is TGTGCCAGCAGCTTATTTGCTAGCGGGTACTCCTACGAGCAGTACTTC. It encodes CASSLFASGYSYEQYF. The rearrangement links TRBV7-3 to TRBJ2-7, with 8 positions matching TRBD2. The J segment lost 0 bases and the V segment lost 2 bases, leaving 6 bases of the junction unmatched. The CDR3 spans 16 residues. Germline CDR1 and CDR2: SGHTA and FQGTGA.

V and J are TRBV19 and TRBJ2-3; weak D call: TRBD2 (6 bases). The CDR3 is 15 amino acids. V lost 6 bases, J lost 1 base, and 14 bases lay in between. Looked up from germline, CDR1 is LNHDA and CDR2 is SQIVND (reference sequence). CDR3 loop: CASSDYSGRTDTQYF. The CDR3 region has the DNA TGTGCCAGTAGCGACTATAGCGGACGCACAGATACGCAGTATTTT.

J is TRBJ2-5 and V is TRBV7-9, with D possibly being TRBD2 (6 bases). V lost 5 bases to trimming and J lost 7 bases, with 17 bases between them. Germline V lookup: CDR1 SEHNR, CDR2 FQNEAQ (reference sequence). This CDR3 is built from 14 residues. The CDR3 protein is CASSAGSYFGTQYF. The DNA for the CDR3 is TGTGCCAGCAGCGCGGGGAGCTATTTCGGGACCCAGTACTTC.

This clone was counted a few times. V usage is TRBV18 and J usage is TRBJ2-5; D is undetermined. There are 12 residues in the CDR3. CDR1 KGHSH and CDR2 LQKENI come from the germline V gene. V was clipped by 2 bases and J by 5 bases, with 6 bases between them. Here the CDR3 DNA reads TGTGCCAGCTCACCAGTGACGGAGACCCAGTACTTC. It translates to CASSPVTETQYF. Full variable domain (rest looked up from reference TRBV18 and TRBJ2-5): NAGVMQNPRHLVRRRGQEARLRCSPMKGHSHVYWYRQLPEEGLKFMVYLQKENIIDESGMPKERFSAEFPKEGPSILRIQQVVRGDSAAYFCASSPVTETQYFGPGTRLLVL.

The J gene is TRBJ2-7, the V gene TRBV30, with D tentatively TRBD2 (5 bases). V dropped 0 bases and J dropped 5 bases, with 11 bases sitting between them. The CDR3 contains 13 residues. Germline-derived CDR1 and CDR2 are GTSNPN and SVGIG (reference sequence). CDR3 sequence (DNA): TGTGCCTGGAGTGTACAGCTAGCTCACGAGCAGTACTTC. This translates into CAWSVQLAHEQYF.

The V call is TRBV29-1, the J call TRBJ2-7; D perhaps matches TRBD2 (6 bases). Germline CDR1 reads SQVTM; CDR2 reads ANQGSEA. The CDR3 has 12 residues. Trimming cost V 7 bases and J 2 bases, with 12 bases left between them. The CDR3 nucleotides read TGCAGCGCCCTGGAGGGTCCCTACGAGCAGTACTTC. Translated, it gives CSALEGPYEQYF.

The J gene is TRBJ2-1, the V gene TRBV5-1, with a possible D match to TRBD2 (6 bases). V was trimmed by 3 bases and J by 4 bases, leaving 23 bases between them. Germline lookup yields CDR1 SGHRS and CDR2 YFSETQ. CDR3 length equals 18 residues. The CDR3 DNA reads TGCGCCAGCAGCTCGGTTGGGGGGTCCGGGAGTGCTTACAATGAGCAGTTCTTC. Protein: CASSSVGGSGSAYNEQFF.

The table lists this clone with a count of one. The CDR3 DNA sequence: TGTGCCACCTCCTGGGCCTCCCGAGGGGAGCTGTTTTTT. As protein: CATSWASRGELFF. The rearrangement uses TRBV28 and TRBJ2-2; D is ambiguous. The ends were cut back, 10 bases at V and 8 bases at J, with 17 bases in the middle. The CDR3 runs 13 residues. The germline V gene has CDR1 MDHEN and CDR2 SYDVKM.

This clone came up a few times. The DNA for the CDR3 is TGTGCCAGCAGTCTTCTCGCGGGCGGAGGGGATGAGCAGTTCTTC. It translates to CASSLLAGGGDEQFF. The chain joins TRBV2 to TRBJ2-1, with a weak D call TRBD2 (6 bases). The CDR3 consists of 15 residues. The germline V and J ends were trimmed by 5 bases and 8 bases, with 19 bases remaining between them. Germline CDR1 is SNHLY and CDR2 is FYNNEI.

The chain uses TRBV7-9 and TRBJ1-1; unclear D gene. The CDR3 is 14 amino acids. The V gene lost 0 bases and the J gene lost 0 bases, with 5 bases spanning the gap. Germline V lookup: CDR1 SEHNR, CDR2 FQNEAQ (reference sequence). The CDR3 spells CASSLAQLNTEAFF. CDR3 sequence (DNA): TGTGCCAGCAGCTTAGCGCAGTTGAACACTGAAGCTTTCTTT.

The chain is built from TRBV7-9 and TRBJ1-1; D unclear. CDR3 length: 15 residues. Trimming stripped 11 bases from V and 0 bases from J, with 19 bases between. Germline values: CDR1 SEHNR, CDR2 FQNEAQ (reference sequence). The CDR3 nucleotides are TGTGCCGGTTCCCAGATTACTGGGATGAACACTGAAGCTTTCTTT. Encoded protein: CAGSQITGMNTEAFF. Drawing the rest from reference TRBV7-9 and TRBJ1-1, the complete variable domain is DTGVSQNPRHKITKRGQNVTFRCDPISEHNRLYWYRQTLGQGPEFLTYFQNEAQLEKSRLLSDRFSAERPKGSFSTLEIQRTEQGDSAMYLCAGSQITGMNTEAFFGQGTRLTVV.

The genes are TRBV4-1 and TRBJ1-3, with 8 bases lining up with TRBD1. The CDR3 contains 19 residues. Trimming took 0 bases from V and 0 from J; bases not matched to a gene: 10. Germline assignment: CDR1 MGHRA and CDR2 YSYEKL. This CDR3 reads CASSQESAGGRYSGNTIYF. CDR3 bases: TGCGCCAGCAGCCAAGAAAGTGCAGGGGGCCGATACTCTGGAAACACCATATATTTT.

CDR3 nucleotides: TGTGCCAGTATGGCCCGAGGACTAGCGATGGATACGCAGTATTTT. It is translated as CASMARGLAMDTQYF. V gene TRBV19 combines with J gene TRBJ2-3; TRBD2 agrees at 9 bases. CDR3 length: 15 amino acids. V dropped 7 bases and J dropped 6; count of bases not matched to a gene: 11. CDR1 is LNHDA and CDR2 is SQIVND in the germline V gene (reference sequence). Together with reference TRBV19 and TRBJ2-3, the CDR3 gives the full variable domain: DGGITQSPKYLFRKEGQNVTLSCEQNLNHDAMYWYRQDPGQGLRLIYYSQIVNDFQKGDIAEGYSVSREKKESFPLTVTSAQKNPTAFYLCASMARGLAMDTQYFGPGTRLTVL.

The V call is TRBV2, the J call TRBJ2-7; a weak D match, TRBD2 (6 bases). The CDR3 runs to 16 residues. Per the germline V gene, CDR1 is SNHLY and CDR2 is FYNNEI. The V and J ends lost 7 bases and 2 bases respectively, with 21 bases between them. This CDR3 reads CASKGSAGTLPYEQYF. CDR3 sequence (DNA): TGTGCCAGCAAGGGATCGGCCGGGACTTTACCCTACGAGCAGTACTTC. Full variable domain (remainder filled in from reference TRBV2 and TRBJ2-7): EPEVTQTPSHQVTQMGQEVILRCVPISNHLYFYWYRQILGQKVEFLVSFYNNEISEKSEIFDDQFSVERPDGSNFTLKIRSTKLEDSAMYFCASKGSAGTLPYEQYFGPGTRLTVT.

The chain joins TRBV19 to TRBJ1-1; 10 bases match TRBD1. Germline V gene sequence: CDR1 LNHDA, CDR2 SQIVND (reference sequence). The CDR3 is 14 residues long. J was trimmed by 1 base and V by 6 bases; bases with no gene match: 2. CDR3 coding DNA: TGTGCCAGTAGGAGGGACAGGGGGAACACTGAAGCTTTCTTT. This sequence encodes CASRRDRGNTEAFF.

This sequence joins TRBV7-2 and TRBJ2-7, with D perhaps TRBD2 (5 bases). Germline V gives CDR1 SGHTA, CDR2 FQGNSA. The CDR3 consists of 14 residues. V lost 3 bases and J 0 bases, leaving 9 bases between the germline ends. CDR3 region: CASSFAGNSYEQYF. Here the CDR3 DNA reads TGTGCCAGCAGCTTTGCCGGGAACTCCTACGAGCAGTACTTC.

The rearrangement joins TRBV10-3 to TRBJ2-3; D is ambiguous. The germline CDR1 and CDR2 sequences are ENHRY and SYGVKD. The CDR3 spans 15 residues. V was pared by 3 bases and J by 2 bases, with 12 bases between. In DNA, the CDR3 is TGTGCCATCAGTGATACGGCTAGATCCACAGATACGCAGTATTTT. Translated, it gives CAISDTARSTDTQYF.

This clone has a handful of counts. The chain employs TRBV2 and TRBJ2-7; D is unclear. Germline V gives CDR1 SNHLY, CDR2 FYNNEI. Trimming stripped 5 bases from V and 3 bases from J, with 14 bases between. This CDR3 spans 14 amino acids. CDR3 DNA: TGTGCCAGCAGTATAGACAAACCGGGCTACGAGCAGTACTTC. Translating it yields CASSIDKPGYEQYF. Filled out from reference TRBV2 and TRBJ2-7, the complete variable domain reads EPEVTQTPSHQVTQMGQEVILRCVPISNHLYFYWYRQILGQKVEFLVSFYNNEISEKSEIFDDQFSVERPDGSNFTLKIRSTKLEDSAMYFCASSIDKPGYEQYFGPGTRLTVT.

V is TRBV5-1 and J is TRBJ2-3; 9 bases align to TRBD2. Looked up from germline, CDR1 is SGHRS and CDR2 is YFSETQ. This CDR3 is 17 amino acids long. The trim removed 0 bases at V and 5 bases at J, leaving 10 bases unmatched. The CDR3 nucleotides are TGCGCCAGCAGCTTGGGAGCTAGCGGGATAGGAGGAGATACGCAGTATTTT. As protein: CASSLGASGIGGDTQYF. The full variable domain, in which reference TRBV5-1 and TRBJ2-3 provide the parts outside the CDR3, is KAGVTQTPRYLIKTRGQQVTLSCSPISGHRSVSWYQQTPGQGLQFLFEYFSETQRNKGNFPGRFSGRQFSNSRSEMNVSTLELGDSALYLCASSLGASGIGGDTQYFGPGTRLTVL.

This clone was picked up one time. V and J are TRBV6-1 and TRBJ2-7, with D uncertain. V dropped 3 bases and J dropped 4 bases, with 16 bases sitting between them. This CDR3 is 15 amino acids long. Germline assignment: CDR1 MNHNS and CDR2 SASEGT. The CDR3, as DNA: TGTGCCAGCAGTGATTTTGACCCTGGGGTTTACGAGCAGTACTTC. It codes for CASSDFDPGVYEQYF.